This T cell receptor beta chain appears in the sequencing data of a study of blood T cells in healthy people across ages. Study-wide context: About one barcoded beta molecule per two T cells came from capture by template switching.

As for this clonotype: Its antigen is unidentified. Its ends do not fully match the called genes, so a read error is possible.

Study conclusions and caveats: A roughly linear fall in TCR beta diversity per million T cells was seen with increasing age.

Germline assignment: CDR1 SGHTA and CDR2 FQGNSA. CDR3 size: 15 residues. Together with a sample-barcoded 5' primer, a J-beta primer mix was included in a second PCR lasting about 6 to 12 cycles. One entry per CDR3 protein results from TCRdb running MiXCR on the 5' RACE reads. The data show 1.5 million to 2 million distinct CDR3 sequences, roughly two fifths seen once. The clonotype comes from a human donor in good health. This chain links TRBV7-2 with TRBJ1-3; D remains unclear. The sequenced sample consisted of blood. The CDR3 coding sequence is TGTGTCAGCAGCTTACGCCGGTTCTCTGGAAACACCATATATTTT. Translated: CVSSLRRFSGNTIYF.